These 28 T cell receptor beta chains were all obtained from the same sample, sequenced in a study of blood T cell repertoires in COVID-19. Clones were read by immunoSEQ multiplex PCR, and TCRdb kept only the in-frame ones, dropping some. The profile shows about 160,000 clones, around 90% of them singletons. Material for sequencing was peripheral blood. These receptors were collected from a woman in her sixties or seventies with active or convalescent COVID-19.

This rearrangement joins TRBV11-2 to TRBJ2-3; D is ambiguous. The CDR3 loop spans 14 amino acids. V lost 4 bases and J 0 bases, leaving 8 bases between the germline ends. The germline gives CDR1 SGHAT, CDR2 FQNNGV. The chain's CDR3 is CASSSRLSTDTQYF. CDR3 DNA sequence: TGTGCCAGCAGCTCCCGACTCAGCACAGATACGCAGTATTTT.

The CDR3 nucleotides are TGTGCCAGTAGTTTCCAATCGGGACAGGGGAGAACACCCCTCCACTTT. Translation: CASSFQSGQGRTPLHF. V usage is TRBV19 and J usage is TRBJ1-6, with 10 bases aligning to TRBD1. J lost 11 bases, V lost 5 bases, and 12 bases had no gene match. Germline V gene lookup returns CDR1 LNHDA and CDR2 SQIVND (reference sequence). The CDR3 has 16 residues.

This clone appeared once. The rearrangement joins TRBV3-1 (or the pseudogene TRBV3-2) to TRBJ2-3; 10 bases are shared with TRBD1. The trim removed 4 bases at V and 1 base at J, leaving 5 bases unmatched. The CDR3 contains 16 residues. CDR1 LGHDT and CDR2 YNNKEL come from the germline V gene (reference sequence). The CDR3 is CASSRQGARGTDTQYF. The CDR3 bases are TGTGCCAGCAGCCGACAGGGGGCGAGGGGCACAGATACGCAGTATTTT.

The chain combines TRBV9 with TRBJ1-1; D is undetermined. Trimming left V 0 bases short and J 5 bases short, with 8 bases between. The germline gives CDR1 SGDLS, CDR2 YYNGEE. CDR3 length: 13 amino acids. The CDR3 DNA sequence: TGTGCCAGCAGCGTAGGCAGGATGACTGAAGCTTTCTTT. Its protein product is CASSVGRMTEAFF. Filled out from reference TRBV9 and TRBJ1-1, the complete variable domain reads DSGVTQTPKHLITATGQRVTLRCSPRSGDLSVYWYQQSLDQGLQFLIQYYNGEERAKGNILERFSAQQFPDLHSELNLSSLELGDSALYFCASSVGRMTEAFFGQGTRLTVV.

V and J are TRBV3-1 (or the pseudogene TRBV3-2) and TRBJ2-2; 9 nucleotides agree with TRBD2. The CDR3 is 20 amino acids. The germline CDR1 and CDR2 sequences are LGHDT and YNNKEL (reference sequence). Germline trimming cut 0 bases from V and 4 bases from J; bases unmatched to any gene: 15. CDR3 sequence (DNA): TGTGCCAGCAGCCAAGATAAGAATAGCGGGGGCTGCCCGGGCACCGGGGAGCTGTTTTTT. Protein sequence: CASSQDKNSGGCPGTGELFF.

This clone was observed once. This chain uses TRBV4-1 with TRBJ2-3; TRBD2 might be the D (6 bases). Germline loops: CDR1 MGHRA, CDR2 YSYEKL. V lost 4 bases and J 3 bases, leaving 17 bases between the germline ends. CDR3 length: 16 amino acids. CDR3 amino acids: CASSLVGFRGTDTQYF. CDR3 nucleotides: TGCGCCAGCAGCCTCGTGGGATTCCGGGGGACAGATACGCAGTATTTT.

V and J are TRBV6-5 and TRBJ2-7, with a tentative D call TRBD1 (6 bases). This CDR3 region has 14 residues. Germline V CDR1 and CDR2: MNHEY, SVGAGI. The germline V and J ends were trimmed by 4 bases and 0 bases, with 10 bases remaining between them. CDR3 amino acids: CASSFQGPSYEQYF. For the CDR3, the DNA is TGTGCCAGCAGTTTCCAGGGGCCCTCCTACGAGCAGTACTTC.

The chain is built from TRBV7-3 and TRBJ2-2, with TRBD2 identical over 9 bases. The CDR3 runs to 16 residues. Germline CDR1 is SGHTA and CDR2 is FQGTGA. The junction had 5 bases not matched to a gene; V was cut back by 2 bases and J by 4 bases. The CDR3 DNA reads as TGTGCCAGCAGCTTATCAGCGGGGGGAATCACCGGGGAGCTGTTTTTT. Its translation is CASSLSAGGITGELFF. Full variable domain (missing parts from reference TRBV7-3 and TRBJ2-2): GAGVSQTPSNKVTEKGKYVELRCDPISGHTALYWYRQSLGQGPEFLIYFQGTGAADDSGLPNDRFFAVRPEGSVSTLKIQRTERGDSAVYLCASSLSAGGITGELFFGEGSRLTVL.

J is TRBJ2-3 and V is TRBV7-2; 8 bases align to TRBD2. CDR3 length: 16 residues. Germline V lookup: CDR1 SGHTA, CDR2 FQGNSA. V shed 3 bases, J shed 4 bases, and the junction held 9 bases outside the gene matches. CDR3 coding DNA: TGTGCCAGCAGCTTTCCTCCGGGGGGGCGGGCAGATACGCAGTATTTT. Translated, it gives CASSFPPGGRADTQYF.

This chain uses TRBV12-3 or TRBV12-4 with TRBJ2-3; D gene uncertain. The V end lost 4 bases, the J end lost 6 bases, and 8 bases lay between the germline ends. This CDR3 is 12 amino acids long. The CDR3 sequence is CASSYSSDTQYF. CDR3 DNA: TGTGCCAGCAGTTATTCGTCGGATACGCAGTATTTT.

This chain uses TRBV9 with TRBJ2-3; D is possibly TRBD1 (6 bases). With 6 bases removed from V and 5 bases from J, the gap between germline ends came to 16 bases. CDR3 length: 14 amino acids. Germline CDR1 reads SGDLS; CDR2 reads YYNGEE. The CDR3 loop is CASNGRGIGDTQYF. The CDR3 DNA is TGTGCCAGCAACGGTAGGGGGATTGGAGATACGCAGTATTTT.

The gene calls are TRBV2 and TRBJ1-5; tentative D call: TRBD1 (6 bases). V was clipped by 4 bases and J by 7 bases, with 14 bases between them. Germline CDR1 SNHLY, CDR2 FYNNEI. The CDR3 has 14 amino acids. The CDR3 is CASSVAAGDQPQHF. The DNA of the CDR3 is TGTGCCAGCAGTGTGGCGGCAGGGGACCAGCCCCAGCATTTT.

V and J are TRBV2 and TRBJ2-2; D not certain. V was shortened by 2 bases and J by 6 bases, with 10 bases between the two germline ends. This CDR3 region has 14 residues. The germline gives CDR1 SNHLY, CDR2 FYNNEI. The CDR3 sequence: CASSEILAAGELFF. The CDR3 DNA reads as TGTGCCAGCAGTGAAATATTGGCCGCCGGGGAGCTGTTTTTT.

J is TRBJ1-2 and V is TRBV6-1, with D tentatively TRBD1 (5 bases). Germline values: CDR1 MNHNS, CDR2 SASEGT. The CDR3 has 14 residues. V shed 3 bases and J shed 0 bases, with 8 bases lying between them. The CDR3 region has the DNA TGTGCCAGCAGTGAGAGGACAACTAACTATGGCTACACCTTC. Translated, it gives CASSERTTNYGYTF.

As DNA, the CDR3 is TGTGCCATCAGTGGGGACAGGATGAACACTGAAGCTTTCTTT. Protein product: CAISGDRMNTEAFF. The chain carries TRBV10-3 and TRBJ1-1; 8 bases map to TRBD1. Germline CDR1 ENHRY, CDR2 SYGVKD. Trimming at V came to 4 bases and at J to 0 bases, leaving 1 base not matched to a gene. The CDR3 length is 14 residues.

This clone was detected only a few times. CDR3 amino acids: CASSQGDNLMHNQPQHF. The CDR3, as DNA: TGTGCCAGCAGTCAAGGGGACAACTTAATGCACAATCAGCCCCAGCATTTT. The rearrangement joins TRBV6-2 or TRBV6-3 to TRBJ1-5, with D possibly TRBD1 on 6 matching bases. Germline V gives CDR1 MNHEY, CDR2 SVGEGT. V was shortened by 5 bases and J by 3 bases, with 20 bases between the two germline ends. The CDR3 has 17 residues.

The J gene is TRBJ2-5, the V gene TRBV3-1 (or the pseudogene TRBV3-2), with 10 positions matching TRBD2. In germline, CDR1 is LGHDT, CDR2 YNNKEL (reference sequence). The CDR3 runs to 16 residues. V shed 1 base, J shed 1 base, and the junction held 3 bases outside the gene matches. DNA of the CDR3: TGTGCCAGCAGCCAAGGGCTAGCGGGGGCCCAAGAGACCCAGTACTTC. Translating it yields CASSQGLAGAQETQYF.

The rearrangement joins TRBV7-9 to TRBJ1-3; D is ambiguous. CDR3 length equals 13 residues. V shed 5 bases and J shed 8 bases, with 13 bases lying between them. CDR1 and CDR2 from the germline V gene are SEHNR and FQNEAQ (reference sequence). In DNA form, the CDR3 reads TGTGCCAGCAGCCCCCGTTTGGCGGACACCATATATTTT. It yields the protein CASSPRLADTIYF. The whole variable domain, remainder taken from reference TRBV7-9 and TRBJ1-3, is DTGVSQNPRHKITKRGQNVTFRCDPISEHNRLYWYRQTLGQGPEFLTYFQNEAQLEKSRLLSDRFSAERPKGSFSTLEIQRTEQGDSAMYLCASSPRLADTIYFGEGSWLTVV.

The chain is built from TRBV30 and TRBJ1-6, with 8 bases matching TRBD1. The V segment lost 5 bases and the J segment 7 bases; nucleotides outside the gene matches: 4. CDR1 and CDR2 (germline): GTSNPN, SVGIG (reference sequence). The CDR3 extends over 13 amino acids. CDR3 residues: CAWGGQGNSPLHF. The CDR3 DNA sequence: TGTGCCTGGGGCGGACAGGGAAATTCACCCCTCCACTTT. Looking up the rest from reference TRBV30 and TRBJ1-6 gives the full variable domain: SQTIHQWPATLVQPVGSPLSLECTVEGTSNPNLYWYRQAAGRGLQLLFYSVGIGQISSEVPQNLSASRPQDRQFILSSKKLLLSDSGFYLCAWGGQGNSPLHFGNGTRLTVT.

The chain carries TRBV6-6 and TRBJ2-7; 12 bases match TRBD2. The V segment lost 2 bases and the J segment 4 bases; nucleotides outside the gene matches: 3. This CDR3 spans 15 amino acids. The germline gives CDR1 MNHNY, CDR2 SVGAGI (reference sequence). CDR3: CASSYASGGVYEQYF. The CDR3 coding sequence is TGTGCCAGCAGTTACGCTAGCGGGGGGGTATACGAGCAGTACTTC.

For the CDR3, the DNA is TGTGCCAGCAGCACCAGACTTGGCCGAGAGGGCTACACCTTC. This codes for CASSTRLGREGYTF. The gene calls are TRBV9 and TRBJ1-2; D remains unclear. Looked up from germline, CDR1 is SGDLS and CDR2 is YYNGEE. The V gene lost 4 bases and the J gene lost 8 bases, with 18 bases spanning the gap. The CDR3 contains 14 residues.

The rearrangement links TRBV19 to TRBJ1-4; 9 positions match TRBD1. V lost 3 bases and J lost 12; bases outside the gene matches: 5. This CDR3 has 13 residues. Per the germline V gene, CDR1 is LNHDA and CDR2 is SQIVND (reference sequence). The CDR3 region has the DNA TGTGCCAGTAGTATTGGGACAGGGCGGCAACTGTTTTTT. Encoded protein: CASSIGTGRQLFF.

The chain recombines TRBV3-1 (or the pseudogene TRBV3-2) with TRBJ2-3; TRBD2 matches at 9 bases. The CDR3 sequence is 15 residues long. The V segment lost 6 bases and the J segment 4 bases; nucleotides outside the gene matches: 8. Germline V lookup: CDR1 LGHDT, CDR2 YNNKEL (reference sequence). The CDR3 sequence: CASRSSGGFSDTQYF. In DNA, the CDR3 is TGTGCCAGCAGATCGAGCGGGGGGTTTTCAGATACGCAGTATTTT.

V usage is TRBV19 and J usage is TRBJ1-6; 10 bases map to TRBD1. The V and J ends lost 5 bases and 7 bases, in that order; junction bases with no gene match: 8. Germline V CDR1 and CDR2: LNHDA, SQIVND (reference sequence). The CDR3 consists of 16 residues. CDR3 sequence reads: CASSGWTGGANSPLHF. The CDR3 nucleotides are TGTGCCAGTAGTGGATGGACAGGGGGTGCGAATTCACCCCTCCACTTT.

This chain uses TRBV18 with TRBJ1-1, with D possibly being TRBD1 (5 bases). Germline V gene data show CDR1 as KGHSH and CDR2 as LQKENI. This CDR3 contains 13 residues. V was clipped by 0 bases and J by 8 bases, with 10 bases between them. The DNA of the CDR3 is TGTGCCAGCTCACCACCAACCCGGGGGGAAGCTTTCTTT. Translating it yields CASSPPTRGEAFF.

This chain links TRBV25-1 with TRBJ1-2, with 7 bases that match TRBD1. Germline V lookup: CDR1 MGHDK, CDR2 SYGVNS. There are 13 residues in the CDR3. V lost 6 bases to trimming and J lost 4 bases; unmatched junction nucleotides: 5. As DNA, the CDR3 is TGTGCCAGCAGCGTGGGACAGTCCTATGGCTACACCTTC. Amino acid sequence: CASSVGQSYGYTF.

Concerning this clone itself: One end of the junction does not line up with germline, which may come from a read error. The same CDR3 can be traced to other DNA sequences in this sample. The gene calls are TRBV23-1 and TRBJ2-7, with 7 bases identical to TRBD1. TRBV23-1 is known as an ORF, though its function is uncertain. The length of the CDR3 is 17 residues. The CDR3 protein is CASSQSRGKGASYEQYF. CDR3 nucleotides: TGCGCCAGCAGTCAATCTCGGGGAAAGGGGGCCTCCTATGAGCAGTACTTC.

V and J are TRBV6-5 and TRBJ2-1; maybe TRBD2 (6 bases). The CDR3 has 12 amino acids. V was shortened by 6 bases and J by 10 bases, with 13 bases between the two germline ends. Germline values: CDR1 MNHEY, CDR2 SVGAGI. As DNA, the CDR3 is TGTGCCAGCAGCCCGGGAGCCCGGGAGCAGTTCTTC. Amino acids: CASSPGAREQFF.